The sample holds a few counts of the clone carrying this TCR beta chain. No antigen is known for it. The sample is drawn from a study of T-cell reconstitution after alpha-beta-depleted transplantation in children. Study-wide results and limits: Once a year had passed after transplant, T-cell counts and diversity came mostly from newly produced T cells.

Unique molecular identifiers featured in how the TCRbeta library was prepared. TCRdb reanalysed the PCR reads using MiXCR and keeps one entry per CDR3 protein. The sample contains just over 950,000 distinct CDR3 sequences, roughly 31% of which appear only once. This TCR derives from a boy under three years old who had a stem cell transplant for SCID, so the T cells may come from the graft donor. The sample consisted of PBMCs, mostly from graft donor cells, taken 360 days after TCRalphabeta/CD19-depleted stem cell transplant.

The CDR3 sequence: CASRAVGIGGETQYF. The CDR3 DNA sequence: TGTGCCAGCAGAGCCGTGGGGATAGGAGGGGAGACCCAGTACTTC. This rearrangement joins TRBV2 to TRBJ2-5, with D tentatively TRBD2 (6 bases). CDR1 is SNHLY, CDR2 FYNNEI, per germline. There are 15 residues in the CDR3. V lost 6 bases to trimming and J lost 5 bases, with 19 bases between them.